Listed here are 8 T cell receptor beta chains from one sample, sequenced in a study of T cell responses to AZD1222 COVID-19 vaccine. The table came from immunoSEQ multiplex PCR; TCRdb's copy has only in-frame clones and leaves some out. The sample lists 95,000 to 150,000 clones, around 87% occurring once. Sequences were derived from peripheral blood, sampled on day 0 of AZD1222 vaccination. These receptors were obtained from an adult in good health.

The sample holds one count of this clone. CDR3 amino acids: CANPRGYTF. The CDR3 DNA is TGTGCCAACCCCAGGGGCTACACCTTC. The chain combines TRBV7-6 with TRBJ1-2; D call uncertain. Germline lookup yields CDR1 SGHVS and CDR2 FNYEAQ. V lost 10 bases and J 8 bases, leaving 8 bases between the germline ends. The CDR3 is made up of 9 amino acids.

The chain combines TRBV27 with TRBJ2-5; TRBD1 agrees at 9 bases. The CDR3 has 16 amino acids. Germline CDR1 and CDR2: MNHEY and SMNVEV (reference sequence). V lost 2 bases and J lost 7; bases outside the gene matches: 11. The chain's CDR3 is CASSLEGQGYLGTQYF. DNA of the CDR3: TGTGCCAGCAGTTTAGAGGGACAGGGTTATTTGGGGACCCAGTACTTC.

The V and J genes are TRBV30 and TRBJ1-5; D uncertain. Trimming stripped 3 bases from V and 3 bases from J, with 9 bases between. Germline V lookup: CDR1 GTSNPN, CDR2 SVGIG (reference sequence). The CDR3 loop spans 13 amino acids. The CDR3 spells CAWSDQPNQPQHF. CDR3 coding DNA: TGTGCCTGGAGCGACCAACCCAATCAGCCCCAGCATTTT.

This clone was observed a single time. J is TRBJ2-7 and V is TRBV7-2; TRBD2 agrees at 11 bases. The V segment lost 3 bases and the J segment 6 bases; nucleotides outside the gene matches: 16. The CDR3 loop spans 18 amino acids. The germline gives CDR1 SGHTA, CDR2 FQGNSA. CDR3 in amino acids: CASSFHWTSGSRAAEQYF. CDR3 DNA sequence: TGTGCCAGCAGCTTTCACTGGACTAGCGGGTCGCGCGCTGCCGAGCAGTACTTC.

This clone was found a few times. The CDR3 region is CASSLRDQAYNEQFF. In DNA form, the CDR3 reads TGTGCCAGCAGCCTCCGGGACCAGGCCTACAATGAGCAGTTCTTC. The chain uses TRBV3-1 (or the pseudogene TRBV3-2) and TRBJ2-1, with D perhaps TRBD1 or TRBD2 (5 bases each). Germline-derived CDR1 and CDR2 are LGHDT and YNNKEL (reference sequence). Trimming took off 4 bases at V and 2 bases at J, with 12 bases between the two ends. The CDR3 is 15 residues long.

The J gene is TRBJ2-7, the V gene TRBV28, with 9 bases fitting TRBD2. In germline, CDR1 is MDHEN, CDR2 SYDVKM. The CDR3 consists of 15 residues. V lost 3 bases to trimming and J lost 8 bases; unmatched junction nucleotides: 11. The CDR3 DNA is TGTGCCAGCAGTTTGTTGGGGCGGGAGGGCCCACAGCAGTACTTC. This codes for CASSLLGREGPQQYF.

The count of this clone is one. The chain employs TRBV5-4 and TRBJ2-4, with D hard to call. This CDR3 region has 15 residues. The V end lost 4 bases, the J end lost 0 bases, and 11 bases lay between the germline ends. Germline V gene data show CDR1 as SGHNT and CDR2 as YYREEE (reference sequence). The CDR3 protein is CASSPGGLAKNIQYF. The CDR3 bases are TGTGCCAGCAGCCCGGGTGGCCTAGCCAAAAACATTCAGTACTTC.

The chain carries TRBV7-2 and TRBJ2-1; possibly TRBD1 or TRBD2 for D (5 bases each). This CDR3 has 13 amino acids. Looked up from germline, CDR1 is SGHTA and CDR2 is FQGNSA. With 8 bases removed from V and 4 bases from J, the gap between germline ends came to 12 bases. For the CDR3, the DNA is TGTGCCAGCTTCCGGGGCGGGTACAATGAGCAGTTCTTC. Amino acids: CASFRGGYNEQFF.